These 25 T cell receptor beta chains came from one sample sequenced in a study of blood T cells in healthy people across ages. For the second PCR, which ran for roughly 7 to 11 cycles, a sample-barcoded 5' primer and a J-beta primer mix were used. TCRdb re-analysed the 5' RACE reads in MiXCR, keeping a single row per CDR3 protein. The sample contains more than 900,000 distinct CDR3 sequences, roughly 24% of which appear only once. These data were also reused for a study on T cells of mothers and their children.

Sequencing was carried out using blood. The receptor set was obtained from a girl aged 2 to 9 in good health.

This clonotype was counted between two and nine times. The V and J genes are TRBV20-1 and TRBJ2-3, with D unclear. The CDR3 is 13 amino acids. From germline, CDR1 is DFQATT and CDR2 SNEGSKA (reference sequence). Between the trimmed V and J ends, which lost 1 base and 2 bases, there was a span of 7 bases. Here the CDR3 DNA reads TGCAGTGCTAGAGGACTGAACACAGATACGCAGTATTTT. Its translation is CSARGLNTDTQYF.

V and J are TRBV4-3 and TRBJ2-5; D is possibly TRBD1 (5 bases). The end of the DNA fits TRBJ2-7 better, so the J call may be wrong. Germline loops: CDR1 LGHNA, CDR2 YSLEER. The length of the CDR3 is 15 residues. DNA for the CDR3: TGCGCCAGCAGCCAAGCTCTCCAGGGCTCCTACGAGCAGTACTTC. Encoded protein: CASSQALQGSYEQYF.

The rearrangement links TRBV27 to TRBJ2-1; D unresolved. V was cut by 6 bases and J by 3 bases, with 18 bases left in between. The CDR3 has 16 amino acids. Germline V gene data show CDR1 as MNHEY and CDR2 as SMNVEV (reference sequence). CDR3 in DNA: TGTGCCAGCAGCCCCGCTAGTAGCCCCTACTACAATGAGCAGTTCTTC. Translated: CASSPASSPYYNEQFF.

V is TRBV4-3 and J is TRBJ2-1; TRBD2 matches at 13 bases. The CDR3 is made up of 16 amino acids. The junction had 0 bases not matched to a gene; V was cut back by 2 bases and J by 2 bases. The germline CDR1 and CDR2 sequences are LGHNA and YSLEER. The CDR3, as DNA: TGCGCCAGCAGCCAAACTAGCGGGGGGGCCTACAATGAGCAGTTCTTC. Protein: CASSQTSGGAYNEQFF.

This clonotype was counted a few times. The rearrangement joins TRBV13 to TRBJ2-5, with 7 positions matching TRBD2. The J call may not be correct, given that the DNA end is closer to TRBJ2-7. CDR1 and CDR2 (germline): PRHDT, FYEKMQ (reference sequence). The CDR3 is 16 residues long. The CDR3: CASSTAVGGDAFEQYF. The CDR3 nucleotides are TGTGCCAGCAGCACCGCGGTGGGGGGGGATGCGTTCGAGCAGTACTTC.

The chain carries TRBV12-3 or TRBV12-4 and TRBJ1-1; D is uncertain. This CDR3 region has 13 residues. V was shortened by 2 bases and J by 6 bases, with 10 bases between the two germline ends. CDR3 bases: TGTGCCAGCAGTTTATCGGTCAGGCCTGAAGCTTTCTTT. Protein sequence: CASSLSVRPEAFF.

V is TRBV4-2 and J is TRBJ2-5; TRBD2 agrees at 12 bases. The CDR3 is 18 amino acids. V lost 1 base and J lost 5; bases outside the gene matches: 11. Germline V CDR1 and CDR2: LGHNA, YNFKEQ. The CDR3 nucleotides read TGTGCCAGCAGCCAAGTTGAAGGGACTAGCGGGTTTGAGGAGACCCAGTACTTC. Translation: CASSQVEGTSGFEETQYF.

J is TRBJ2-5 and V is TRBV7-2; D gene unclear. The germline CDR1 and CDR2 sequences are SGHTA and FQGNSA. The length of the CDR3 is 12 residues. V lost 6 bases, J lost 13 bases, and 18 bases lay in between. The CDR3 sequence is CASSPGPSLLYF. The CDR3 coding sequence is TGTGCCAGCAGTCCTGGACCAAGTTTACTGTACTTC.

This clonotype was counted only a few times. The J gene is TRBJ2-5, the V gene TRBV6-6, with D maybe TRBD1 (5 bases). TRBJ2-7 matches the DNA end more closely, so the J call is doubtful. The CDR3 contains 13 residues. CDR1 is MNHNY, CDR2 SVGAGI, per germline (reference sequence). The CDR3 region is CASSCEGAYEQYF. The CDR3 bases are TGTGCCAGCAGTTGCGAAGGGGCCTACGAGCAGTACTTC.

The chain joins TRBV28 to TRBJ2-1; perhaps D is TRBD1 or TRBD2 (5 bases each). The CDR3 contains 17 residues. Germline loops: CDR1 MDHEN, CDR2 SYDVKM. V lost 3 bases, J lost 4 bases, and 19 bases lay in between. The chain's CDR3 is CASSFFRDPAYYNEQFF. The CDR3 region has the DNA TGTGCCAGCAGTTTTTTCCGGGACCCAGCTTATTACAATGAGCAGTTCTTC.

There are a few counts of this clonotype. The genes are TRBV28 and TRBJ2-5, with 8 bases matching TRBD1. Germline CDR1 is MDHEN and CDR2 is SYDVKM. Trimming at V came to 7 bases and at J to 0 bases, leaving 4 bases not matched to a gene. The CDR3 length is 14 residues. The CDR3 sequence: CASKSGGDQETQYF. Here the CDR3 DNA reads TGTGCCAGCAAATCAGGGGGCGACCAAGAGACCCAGTACTTC.

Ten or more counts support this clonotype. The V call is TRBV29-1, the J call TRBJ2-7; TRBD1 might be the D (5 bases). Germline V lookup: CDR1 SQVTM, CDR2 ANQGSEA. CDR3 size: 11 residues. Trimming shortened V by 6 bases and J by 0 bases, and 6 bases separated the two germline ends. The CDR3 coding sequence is TGCAGCGTCAGGGACTCCTACGAGCAGTACTTC. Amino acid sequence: CSVRDSYEQYF.

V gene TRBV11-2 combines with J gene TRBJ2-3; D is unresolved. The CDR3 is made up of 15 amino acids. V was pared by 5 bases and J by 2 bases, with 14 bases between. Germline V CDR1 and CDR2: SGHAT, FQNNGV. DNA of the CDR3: TGTGCCAGCAGCATTGAGACTCAACTCACAGATACGCAGTATTTT. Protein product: CASSIETQLTDTQYF. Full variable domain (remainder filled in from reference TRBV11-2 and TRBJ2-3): EAGVAQSPRYKIIEKRQSVAFWCNPISGHATLYWYQQILGQGPKLLIQFQNNGVVDDSQLPKDRFSAERLKGVDSTLKIQPAKLEDSAVYLCASSIETQLTDTQYFGPGTRLTVL.

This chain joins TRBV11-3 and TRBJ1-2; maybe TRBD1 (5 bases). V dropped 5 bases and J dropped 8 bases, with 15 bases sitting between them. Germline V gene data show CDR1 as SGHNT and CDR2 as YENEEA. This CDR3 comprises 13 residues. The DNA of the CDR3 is TGTGCCAGCAGCCTTGAGGGGTTTAGGGGCTACACCTTC. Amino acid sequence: CASSLEGFRGYTF.

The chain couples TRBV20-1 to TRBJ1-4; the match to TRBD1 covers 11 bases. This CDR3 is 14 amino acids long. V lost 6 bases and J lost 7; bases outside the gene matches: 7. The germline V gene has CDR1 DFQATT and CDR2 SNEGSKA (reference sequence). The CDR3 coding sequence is TGCAGTGCCCTCCGAGGGACAGGGGGTGAAAAACTGTTTTTT. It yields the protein CSALRGTGGEKLFF.

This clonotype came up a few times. CDR3 in amino acids: CASSPGPQGYTF. For the CDR3, the DNA is TGTGCCAGCAGCCCCGGGCCCCAAGGCTACACCTTC. The chain employs TRBV6-5 and TRBJ1-2; no definite D call. The CDR3 runs to 12 residues. CDR1 MNHEY and CDR2 SVGAGI come from the germline V gene. Trimming left V 6 bases short and J 8 bases short, with 13 bases between.

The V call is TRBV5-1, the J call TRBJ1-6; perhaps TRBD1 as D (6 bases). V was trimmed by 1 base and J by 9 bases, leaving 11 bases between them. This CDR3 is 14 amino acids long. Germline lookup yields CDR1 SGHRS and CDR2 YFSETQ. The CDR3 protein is CASSLTGTLSPLHF. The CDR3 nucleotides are TGCGCCAGCAGCTTGACAGGGACCCTTTCACCCCTCCACTTT.

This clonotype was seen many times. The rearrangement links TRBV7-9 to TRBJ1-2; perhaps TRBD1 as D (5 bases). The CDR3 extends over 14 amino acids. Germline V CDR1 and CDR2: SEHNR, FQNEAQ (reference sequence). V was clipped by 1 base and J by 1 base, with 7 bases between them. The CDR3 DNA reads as TGTGCCAGCAGCTTAGGAGGGGATAACTATGGCTACACCTTC. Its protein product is CASSLGGDNYGYTF. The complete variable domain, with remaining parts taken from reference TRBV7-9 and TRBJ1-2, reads DTGVSQNPRHKITKRGQNVTFRCDPISEHNRLYWYRQTLGQGPEFLTYFQNEAQLEKSRLLSDRFSAERPKGSFSTLEIQRTEQGDSAMYLCASSLGGDNYGYTFGSGTRLTVV.

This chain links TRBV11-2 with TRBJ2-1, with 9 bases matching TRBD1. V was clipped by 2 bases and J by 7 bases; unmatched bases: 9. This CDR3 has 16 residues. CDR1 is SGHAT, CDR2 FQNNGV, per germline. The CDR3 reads CASSLIPGQGRNEQFF. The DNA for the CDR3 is TGTGCCAGCAGCTTAATTCCGGGACAGGGTAGGAATGAGCAGTTCTTC. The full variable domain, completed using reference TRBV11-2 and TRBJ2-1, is EAGVAQSPRYKIIEKRQSVAFWCNPISGHATLYWYQQILGQGPKLLIQFQNNGVVDDSQLPKDRFSAERLKGVDSTLKIQPAKLEDSAVYLCASSLIPGQGRNEQFFGPGTRLTVL.

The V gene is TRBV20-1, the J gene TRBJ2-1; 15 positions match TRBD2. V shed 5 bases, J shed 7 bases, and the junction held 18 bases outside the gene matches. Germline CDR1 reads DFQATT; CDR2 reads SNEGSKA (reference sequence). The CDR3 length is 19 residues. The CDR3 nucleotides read TGCAGTGCTCCCGCCTCCGGGACTAGCGGGAGGTTCGTTGGTAATGAGCAGTTCTTC. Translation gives CSAPASGTSGRFVGNEQFF.

The CDR3 DNA reads as TGCAGCGTTGATCGAGGGGGAGGGTATGGCTACACCTTC. It is translated as CSVDRGGGYGYTF. V and J are TRBV29-1 and TRBJ1-2; perhaps TRBD1 as D (6 bases). The ends were cut back, 3 bases at V and 5 bases at J, with 13 bases in the middle. This CDR3 has 13 amino acids. Germline V gene sequence: CDR1 SQVTM, CDR2 ANQGSEA.

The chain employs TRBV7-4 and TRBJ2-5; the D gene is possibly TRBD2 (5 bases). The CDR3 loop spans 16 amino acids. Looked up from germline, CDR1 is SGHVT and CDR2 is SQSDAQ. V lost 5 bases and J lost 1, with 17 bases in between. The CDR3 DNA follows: TGTGCCAGCAGCCCCGGGGTCCCGAACGTCCAAGAGACCCAGTACTTC. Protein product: CASSPGVPNVQETQYF.

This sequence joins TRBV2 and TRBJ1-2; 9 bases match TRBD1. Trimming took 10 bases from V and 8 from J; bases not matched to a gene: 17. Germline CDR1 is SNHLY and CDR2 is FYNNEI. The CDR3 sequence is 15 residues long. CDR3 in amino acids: CATPLEGGQGYGYTF. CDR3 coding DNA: TGTGCCACACCACTGGAAGGGGGACAGGGATACGGCTACACCTTC.

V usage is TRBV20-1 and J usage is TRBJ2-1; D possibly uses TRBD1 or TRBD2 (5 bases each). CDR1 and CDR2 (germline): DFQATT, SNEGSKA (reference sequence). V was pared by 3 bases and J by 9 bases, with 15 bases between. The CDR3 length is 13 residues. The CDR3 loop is CSASKAGAGEQFF. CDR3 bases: TGCAGTGCTAGCAAGGCCGGGGCGGGTGAGCAGTTCTTC.

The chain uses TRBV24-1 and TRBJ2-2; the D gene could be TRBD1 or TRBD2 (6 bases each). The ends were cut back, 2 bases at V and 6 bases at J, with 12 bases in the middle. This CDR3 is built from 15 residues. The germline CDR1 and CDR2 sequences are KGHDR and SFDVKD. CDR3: CATSDWGAKAGELFF. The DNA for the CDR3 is TGTGCCACCAGTGATTGGGGGGCTAAGGCCGGGGAGCTGTTTTTT.